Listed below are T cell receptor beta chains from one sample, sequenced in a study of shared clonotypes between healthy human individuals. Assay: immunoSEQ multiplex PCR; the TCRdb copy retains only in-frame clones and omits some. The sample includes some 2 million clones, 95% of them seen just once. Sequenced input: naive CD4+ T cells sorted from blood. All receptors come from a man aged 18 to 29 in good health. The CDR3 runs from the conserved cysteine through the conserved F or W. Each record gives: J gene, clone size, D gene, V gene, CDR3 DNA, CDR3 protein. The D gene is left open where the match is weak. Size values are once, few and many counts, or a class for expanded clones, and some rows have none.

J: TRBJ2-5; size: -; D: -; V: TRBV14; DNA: TGTGCCAGCAGCCGGACCCAGACCCAGTACTTC; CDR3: CASSRTQTQYF
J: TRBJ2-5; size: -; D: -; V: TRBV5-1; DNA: TGCGCCAGCAGCTTGGTTCTGGCCGACGGAGAGACCCAGTACTTC; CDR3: CASSLVLADGETQYF
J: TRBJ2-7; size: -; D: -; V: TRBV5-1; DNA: TGCGCCAGCAGCTTGACCGGGACAATCTACGAGCAGTACTTC; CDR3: CASSLTGTIYEQYF
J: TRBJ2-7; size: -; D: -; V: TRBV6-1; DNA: TGTGCCAGCAGTGAAGACTATTCCTACGAGCAGTACTTC; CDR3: CASSEDYSYEQYF
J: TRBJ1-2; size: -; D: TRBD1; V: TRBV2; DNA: TGTGCCAGCAGTGATGTCAGGGGGCGAACGCATGGCTACACCTTC; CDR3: CASSDVRGRTHGYTF
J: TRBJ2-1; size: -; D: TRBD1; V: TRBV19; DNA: TGTGCCAGTAGCACAGGCAGGGGGCTAAATGAGCAGTTCTTC; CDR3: CASSTGRGLNEQFF
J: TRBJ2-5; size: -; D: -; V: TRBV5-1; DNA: TGCGCCAGCAGCCCAGCGACTGCGGGGGAGACCCAGTACTTC; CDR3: CASSPATAGETQYF
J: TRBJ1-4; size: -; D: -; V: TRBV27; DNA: TGTGCCAGCAGTTTTTCGTCAGGAGGTGAAAAACTGTTTTTT; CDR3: CASSFSSGGEKLFF
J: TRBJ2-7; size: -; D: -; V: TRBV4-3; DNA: TGCGCCAGCAGCCAAGATTATGGGGGGATACCAGGCGAGCAGTACTTC; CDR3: CASSQDYGGIPGEQYF
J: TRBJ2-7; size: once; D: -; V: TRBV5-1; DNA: TGCGCCAGCAGCACACAGGGTAGCACCTACGAGCAGTACTTC; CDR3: CASSTQGSTYEQYF
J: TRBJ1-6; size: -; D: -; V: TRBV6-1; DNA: TGTGCCAGCAGTGAAGACGGGCAGGCGGAGTATAATTCACCCCTCCACTTT; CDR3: CASSEDGQAEYNSPLHF
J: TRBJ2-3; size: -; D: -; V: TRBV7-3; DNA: TGTGCCAGCAGCCCTGAGCCAGGCCAGAATACGCAGTATTTT; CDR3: CASSPEPGQNTQYF
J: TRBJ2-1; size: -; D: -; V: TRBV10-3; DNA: TGTGCCATCAACGATCCAGGGCCCAATGAGCAGTTCTTC; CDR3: CAINDPGPNEQFF
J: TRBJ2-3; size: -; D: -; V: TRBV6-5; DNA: TGTGCCAGCACGAGAGGAAGGAGCACAGATACGCAGTATTTT; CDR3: CASTRGRSTDTQYF
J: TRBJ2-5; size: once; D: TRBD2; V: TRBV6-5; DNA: TGTGCCAGCAGCCGGACTAGCGGTGGAGAGACCCAGTACTTC; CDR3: CASSRTSGGETQYF
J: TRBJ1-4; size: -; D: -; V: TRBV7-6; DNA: TGTGCCAGCAGCTTAGCCCCGGGGCTTAATGAAAAACTGTTTTTT; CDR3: CASSLAPGLNEKLFF
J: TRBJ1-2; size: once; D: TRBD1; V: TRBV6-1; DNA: TGTGCCAGCAGTGAACAGGGGGGGTTTTATGGCTACACCTTC; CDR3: CASSEQGGFYGYTF
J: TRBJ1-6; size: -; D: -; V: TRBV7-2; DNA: TGTGCCAGCAGCATTGGACGGCCGGCCCTCCACTTT; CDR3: CASSIGRPALHF
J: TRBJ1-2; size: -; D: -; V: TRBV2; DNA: TGTGCCAGCAGTGAAGGGAGGGGGTATGGCTACACCTTC; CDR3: CASSEGRGYGYTF
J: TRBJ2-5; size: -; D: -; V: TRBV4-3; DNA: TGCGCCAGCAGCCAAGGGCAGGGGAGACCCTCCCAAGAGACCCAGTACTTC; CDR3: CASSQGQGRPSQETQYF
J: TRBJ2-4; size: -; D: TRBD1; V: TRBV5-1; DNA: TGCGCCAGCAGCTTGACCGGACAGGGGGCTGTCAAAAACATTCAGTACTTC; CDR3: CASSLTGQGAVKNIQYF
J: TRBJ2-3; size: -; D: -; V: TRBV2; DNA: TGTGCCAGCTGGGGGCGGAGTAGCACAGATACGCAGTATTTT; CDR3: CASWGRSSTDTQYF
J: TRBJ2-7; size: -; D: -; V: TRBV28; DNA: TGTGCCAGCAGTTCCCTAGGAGCCTACGAGCAGTACTTC; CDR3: CASSSLGAYEQYF
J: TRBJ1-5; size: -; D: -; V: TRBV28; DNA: TGTGCCAGCAGTTTAGGGGGGTGGGGTGAAGGTCAGCCCCAGCATTTT; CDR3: CASSLGGWGEGQPQHF
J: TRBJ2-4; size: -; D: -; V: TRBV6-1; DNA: TGTGCCAGCAGGAGGATGGGCGGCATTCAGTACTTC; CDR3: CASRRMGGIQYF
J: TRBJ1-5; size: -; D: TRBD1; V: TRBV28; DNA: TGTGCCAGCAGTTTACGGGACAGGGCACGAAGGCAGCCCCAGCATTTT; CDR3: CASSLRDRARRQPQHF
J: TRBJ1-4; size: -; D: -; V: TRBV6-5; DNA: TGTGCCAGCACCCGGGCAGGCTTGGGGGAAAAACTGTTTTTT; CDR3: CASTRAGLGEKLFF
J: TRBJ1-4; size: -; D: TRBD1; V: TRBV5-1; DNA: TGCGCCAGCAGCTTGGGGTCAGGGGGCTTGGAAAAACTGTTTTTT; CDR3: CASSLGSGGLEKLFF
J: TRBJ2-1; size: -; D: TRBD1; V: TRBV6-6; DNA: TGTGCCAGCAGTTCCGGGACAGGGGGCACTGAGCAGTTCTTC; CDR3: CASSSGTGGTEQFF
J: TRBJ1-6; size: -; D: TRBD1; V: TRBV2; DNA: TGTGCCAGCAGCCAGGGACAGGTCTCGGGTTCACCCCTCCACTTT; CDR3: CASSQGQVSGSPLHF
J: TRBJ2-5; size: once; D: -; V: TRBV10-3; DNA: TGTGCCATCAGTGCGACTAGTGGGGAGACCCAGTACTTC; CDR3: CAISATSGETQYF
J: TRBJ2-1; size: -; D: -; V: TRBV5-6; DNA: TGTGCCAGCAGCTTCCCGGGACAAGGGTCCTACAATGAGCAGTTCTTC; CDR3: CASSFPGQGSYNEQFF
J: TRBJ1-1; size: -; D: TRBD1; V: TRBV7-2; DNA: TGTGCCAGCAGCCCAATTCGTGGGGACAGGGGGCCTAACACTGAAGCTTTCTTT; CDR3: CASSPIRGDRGPNTEAFF
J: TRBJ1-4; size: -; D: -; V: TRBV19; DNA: TGTGCCAGCCGACCGACAGGTTCTAATGAAAAACTGTTTTTT; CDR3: CASRPTGSNEKLFF
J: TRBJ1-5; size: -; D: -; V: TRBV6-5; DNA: TGTGCCAGCAGGCCCACGGGGTTCTCAAATCAGCCCCAGCATTTT; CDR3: CASRPTGFSNQPQHF
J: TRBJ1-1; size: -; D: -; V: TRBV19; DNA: TGTGCCAGTAGTATAAAAGGGGGGAACACTGAAGCTTTCTTT; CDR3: CASSIKGGNTEAFF
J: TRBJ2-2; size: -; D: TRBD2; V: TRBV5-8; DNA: TGTGCCAGCAGCTTGTCAACTAGCGGGGGGGCGCGTCCCGGGGAGCTGTTTTTT; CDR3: CASSLSTSGGARPGELFF
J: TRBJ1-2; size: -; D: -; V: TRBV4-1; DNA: TGCGCCAGCAGCCAAGATCTGGGAATGGGCTATGGCTACACCTTC; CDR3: CASSQDLGMGYGYTF
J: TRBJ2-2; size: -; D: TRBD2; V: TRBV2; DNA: TGTGCCAGCAGACTAGCGGGCGTCACCGGGGAGCTGTTTTTT; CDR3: CASRLAGVTGELFF
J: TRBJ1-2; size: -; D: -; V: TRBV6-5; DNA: TGTGCCAGCAGTTACTCAGCCGGTAACTATGGCTACACCTTC; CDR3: CASSYSAGNYGYTF
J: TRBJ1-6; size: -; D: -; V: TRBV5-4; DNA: TGTGCCAGCAGCCCCCTCGGGACCGTCGATAATTCACCCCTCCACTTT; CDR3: CASSPLGTVDNSPLHF
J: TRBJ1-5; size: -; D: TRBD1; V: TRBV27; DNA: TGTGCCAGCAGTTTAGGGACAGTCAATCAGCCCCAGCATTTT; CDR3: CASSLGTVNQPQHF
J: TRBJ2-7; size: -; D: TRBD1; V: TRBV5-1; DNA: TGCGCCAGCAGACGAACCGGGACAGGGGGTTACTACGAGCAGTACTTC; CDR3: CASRRTGTGGYYEQYF
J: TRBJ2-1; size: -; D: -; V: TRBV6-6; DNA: TGTGCCAGCAGCAGCCCCGATTACAATGAGCAGTTCTTC; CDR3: CASSSPDYNEQFF
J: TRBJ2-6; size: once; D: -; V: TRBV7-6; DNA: TGTGCCAGCAGCCCCGGACCCGTATCTGGGGCCAACGTCCTGACTTTC; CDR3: CASSPGPVSGANVLTF
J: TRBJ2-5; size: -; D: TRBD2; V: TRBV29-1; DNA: TGCAGCGGGCTCGGGGGGGAGACCCAGTACTTC; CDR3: CSGLGGETQYF
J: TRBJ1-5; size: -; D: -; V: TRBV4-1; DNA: TGCGCCAGCAGCCAAATCTATAGCAATCAGCCCCAGCATTTT; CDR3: CASSQIYSNQPQHF
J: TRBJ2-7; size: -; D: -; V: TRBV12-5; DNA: TGTGCTGCTCGGGACCTCAACGAGCAGTACTTC; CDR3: CAARDLNEQYF
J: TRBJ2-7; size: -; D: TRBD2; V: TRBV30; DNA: TGTGCCTGGAGAGAAGCGGGAGGGCCGGTCCACGAGCAGTACTTC; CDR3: CAWREAGGPVHEQYF
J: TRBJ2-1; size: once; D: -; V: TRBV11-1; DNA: TGTGCCAGCAGCTCTCTCGGTAATGAGCAGTTCTTC; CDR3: CASSSLGNEQFF
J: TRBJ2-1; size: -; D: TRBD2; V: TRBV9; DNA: TGTGCCAGCAGCGCGCTTTCCCTAGCGGGAGGGCTTGGCAATGAGCAGTTCTTC; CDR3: CASSALSLAGGLGNEQFF
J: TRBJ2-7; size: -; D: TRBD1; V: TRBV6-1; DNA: TGTGCCAGCAGTGAGATGGGACAGAGCTACGAGCAGTACTTC; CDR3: CASSEMGQSYEQYF
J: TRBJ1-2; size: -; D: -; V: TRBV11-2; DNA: TGTGCCAGCAGCTTAGATTGGCAGAGCTATGGCTACACCTTC; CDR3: CASSLDWQSYGYTF
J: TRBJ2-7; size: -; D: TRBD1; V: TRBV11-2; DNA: TGTGCCAGCAGGTCTAACAGGGGGCGTCGATACGAGCAGTACTTC; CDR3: CASRSNRGRRYEQYF
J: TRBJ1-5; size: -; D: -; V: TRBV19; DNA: TGTGCCAGTAGTAACCCGGGCGAAGGGATCAAGCCCCAGCATTTT; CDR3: CASSNPGEGIKPQHF